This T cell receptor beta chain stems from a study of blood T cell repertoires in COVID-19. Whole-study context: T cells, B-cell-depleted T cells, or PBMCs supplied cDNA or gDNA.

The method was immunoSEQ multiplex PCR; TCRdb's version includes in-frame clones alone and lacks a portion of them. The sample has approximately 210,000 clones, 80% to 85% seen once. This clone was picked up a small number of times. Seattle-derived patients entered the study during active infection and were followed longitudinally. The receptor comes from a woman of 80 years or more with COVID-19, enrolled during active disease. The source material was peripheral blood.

The CDR3 reads CASSKTGTVLSSPLHF. The CDR3 nucleotides are TGTGCCAGTAGTAAGACCGGGACAGTTTTGTCTTCACCCCTCCACTTT. The chain uses TRBV19 and TRBJ1-6; 7 positions match TRBD1. The V and J ends lost 4 bases and 9 bases, in that order; junction bases with no gene match: 12. The CDR3 sequence is 16 residues long. The germline CDR1 and CDR2 sequences are LNHDA and SQIVND (reference sequence).